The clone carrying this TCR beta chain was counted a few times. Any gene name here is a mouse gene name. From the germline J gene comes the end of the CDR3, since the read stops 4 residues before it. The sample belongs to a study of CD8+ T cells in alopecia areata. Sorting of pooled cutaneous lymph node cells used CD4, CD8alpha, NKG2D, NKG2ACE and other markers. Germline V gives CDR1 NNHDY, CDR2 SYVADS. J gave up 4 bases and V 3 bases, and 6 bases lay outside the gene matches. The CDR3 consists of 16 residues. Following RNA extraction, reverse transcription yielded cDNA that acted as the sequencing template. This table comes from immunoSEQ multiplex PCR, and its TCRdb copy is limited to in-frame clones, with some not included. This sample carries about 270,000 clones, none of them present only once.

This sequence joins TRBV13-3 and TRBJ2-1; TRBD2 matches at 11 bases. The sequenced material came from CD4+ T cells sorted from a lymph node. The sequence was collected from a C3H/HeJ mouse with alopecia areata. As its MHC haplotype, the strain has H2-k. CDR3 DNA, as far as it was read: TGTGCCAGCAGTGGGACTGGGGGGCGCCTGTATGCT. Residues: CASSGTGGRLYA. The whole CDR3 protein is CASSGTGGRLYAEQFF.